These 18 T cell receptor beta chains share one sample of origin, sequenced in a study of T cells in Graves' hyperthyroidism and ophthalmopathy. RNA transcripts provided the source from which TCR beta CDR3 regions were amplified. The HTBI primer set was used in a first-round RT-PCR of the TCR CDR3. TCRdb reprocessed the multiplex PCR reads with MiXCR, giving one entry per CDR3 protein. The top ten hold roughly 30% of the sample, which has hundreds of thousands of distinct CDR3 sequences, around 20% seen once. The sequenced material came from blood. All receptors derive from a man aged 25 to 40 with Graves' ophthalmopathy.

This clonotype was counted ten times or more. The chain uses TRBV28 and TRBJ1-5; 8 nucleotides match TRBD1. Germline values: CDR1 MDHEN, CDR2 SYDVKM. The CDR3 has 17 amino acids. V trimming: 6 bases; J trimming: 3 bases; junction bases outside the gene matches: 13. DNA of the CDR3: TGTGCCAGCAGCCAAGGACAGGGACAAGGGTACAATCAGCCCCAGCATTTT. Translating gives CASSQGQGQGYNQPQHF.

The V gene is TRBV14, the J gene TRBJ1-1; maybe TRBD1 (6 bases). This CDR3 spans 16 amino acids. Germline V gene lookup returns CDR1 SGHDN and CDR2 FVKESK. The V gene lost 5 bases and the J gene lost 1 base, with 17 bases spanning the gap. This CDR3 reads CASSKGGAGWNTEAFF. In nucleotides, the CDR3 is TGTGCCAGCAGCAAGGGGGGAGCGGGATGGAACACTGAAGCTTTCTTT.

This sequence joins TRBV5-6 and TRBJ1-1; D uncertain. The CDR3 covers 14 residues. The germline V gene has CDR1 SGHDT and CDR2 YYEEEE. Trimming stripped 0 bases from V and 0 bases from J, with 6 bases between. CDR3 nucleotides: TGTGCCAGCAGCTTGGATCTCATGAACACTGAAGCTTTCTTT. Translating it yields CASSLDLMNTEAFF.

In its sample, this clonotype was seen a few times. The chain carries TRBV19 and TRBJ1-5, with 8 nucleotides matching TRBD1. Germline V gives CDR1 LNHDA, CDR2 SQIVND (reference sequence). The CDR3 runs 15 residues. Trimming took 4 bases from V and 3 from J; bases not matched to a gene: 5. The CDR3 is CASSTDRADNQPQHF. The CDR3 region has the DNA TGTGCCAGTAGTACGGACAGGGCGGACAATCAGCCCCAGCATTTT.

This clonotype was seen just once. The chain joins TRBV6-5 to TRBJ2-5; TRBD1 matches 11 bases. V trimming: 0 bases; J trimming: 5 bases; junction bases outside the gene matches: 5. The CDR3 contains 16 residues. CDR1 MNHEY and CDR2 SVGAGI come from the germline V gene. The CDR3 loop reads CASSYSRTGGFETQYF. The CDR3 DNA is TGTGCCAGCAGTTACTCCAGGACAGGGGGCTTCGAGACCCAGTACTTC.

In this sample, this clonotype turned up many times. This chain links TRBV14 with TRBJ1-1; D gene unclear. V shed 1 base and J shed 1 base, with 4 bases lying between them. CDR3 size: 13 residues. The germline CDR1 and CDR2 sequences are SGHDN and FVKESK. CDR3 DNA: TGTGCCAGCAGCCAAGTCACGAACACTGAAGCTTTCTTT. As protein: CASSQVTNTEAFF. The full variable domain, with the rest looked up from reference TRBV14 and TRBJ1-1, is EAGVTQFPSHSVIEKGQTVTLRCDPISGHDNLYWYRRVMGKEIKFLLHFVKESKQDESGMPNNRFLAERTGGTYSTLKVQPAELEDSGVYFCASSQVTNTEAFFGQGTRLTVV.

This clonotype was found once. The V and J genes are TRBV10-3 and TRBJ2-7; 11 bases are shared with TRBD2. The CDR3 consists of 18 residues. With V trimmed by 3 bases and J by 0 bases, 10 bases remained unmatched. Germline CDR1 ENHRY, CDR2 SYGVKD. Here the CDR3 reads CAISEMGLADQISYEQYF. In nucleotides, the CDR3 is TGTGCCATCAGTGAAATGGGACTAGCGGACCAAATCTCCTACGAGCAGTACTTC.

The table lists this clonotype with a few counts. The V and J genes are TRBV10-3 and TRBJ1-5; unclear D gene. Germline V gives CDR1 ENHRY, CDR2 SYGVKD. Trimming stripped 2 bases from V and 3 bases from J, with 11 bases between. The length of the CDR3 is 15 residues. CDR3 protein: CAISEEGEDNQPQHF. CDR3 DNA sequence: TGTGCCATCAGTGAGGAGGGAGAGGACAATCAGCCCCAGCATTTT.

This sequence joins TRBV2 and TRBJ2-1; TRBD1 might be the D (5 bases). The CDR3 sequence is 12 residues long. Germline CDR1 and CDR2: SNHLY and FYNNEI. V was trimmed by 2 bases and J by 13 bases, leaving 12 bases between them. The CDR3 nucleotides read TGTGCCAGCAGTGAAATGGGGCTTCGACAGTTCTTC. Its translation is CASSEMGLRQFF.

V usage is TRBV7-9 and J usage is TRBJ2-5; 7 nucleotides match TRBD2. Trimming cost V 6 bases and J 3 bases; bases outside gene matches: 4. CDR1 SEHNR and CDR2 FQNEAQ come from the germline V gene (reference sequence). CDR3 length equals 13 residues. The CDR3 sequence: CASRPGTKETQYF. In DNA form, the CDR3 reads TGTGCCAGCAGACCCGGGACTAAAGAGACCCAGTACTTC. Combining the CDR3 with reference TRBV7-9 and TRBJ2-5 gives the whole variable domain DTGVSQNPRHKITKRGQNVTFRCDPISEHNRLYWYRQTLGQGPEFLTYFQNEAQLEKSRLLSDRFSAERPKGSFSTLEIQRTEQGDSAMYLCASRPGTKETQYFGPGTRLLVL.

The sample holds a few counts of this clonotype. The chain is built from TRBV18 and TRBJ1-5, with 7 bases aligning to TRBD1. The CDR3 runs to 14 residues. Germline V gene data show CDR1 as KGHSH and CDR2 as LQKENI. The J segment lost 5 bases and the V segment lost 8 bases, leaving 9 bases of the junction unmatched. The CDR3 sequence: CASRRDSSDQPQHF. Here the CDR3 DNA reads TGTGCCAGCAGGAGGGACAGCTCAGATCAGCCCCAGCATTTT.

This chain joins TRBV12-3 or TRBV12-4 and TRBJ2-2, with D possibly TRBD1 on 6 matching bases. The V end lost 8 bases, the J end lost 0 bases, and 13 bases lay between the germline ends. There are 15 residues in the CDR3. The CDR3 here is CASLTGTPNTGELFF. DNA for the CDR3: TGTGCCAGCTTAACCGGGACACCGAACACCGGGGAGCTGTTTTTT.

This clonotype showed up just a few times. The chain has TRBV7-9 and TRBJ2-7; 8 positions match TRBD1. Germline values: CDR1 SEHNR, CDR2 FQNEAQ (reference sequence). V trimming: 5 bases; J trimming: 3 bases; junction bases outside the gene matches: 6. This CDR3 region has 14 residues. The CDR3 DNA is TGTGCCAGCAGCCACCGGGACAGGAACTACGAGCAGTACTTC. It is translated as CASSHRDRNYEQYF.

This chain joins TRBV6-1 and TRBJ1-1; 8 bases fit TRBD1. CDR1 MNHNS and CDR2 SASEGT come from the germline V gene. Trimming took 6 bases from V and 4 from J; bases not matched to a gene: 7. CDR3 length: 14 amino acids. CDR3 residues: CASRSDRGGTEAFF. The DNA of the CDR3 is TGTGCCAGCAGGTCCGACAGGGGTGGCACTGAAGCTTTCTTT.

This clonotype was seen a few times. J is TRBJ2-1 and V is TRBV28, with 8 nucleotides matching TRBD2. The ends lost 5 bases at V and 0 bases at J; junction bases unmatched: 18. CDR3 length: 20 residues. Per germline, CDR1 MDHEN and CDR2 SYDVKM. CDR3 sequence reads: CASSQQPGLGILSSYNEQFF. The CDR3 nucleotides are TGTGCCAGCAGTCAGCAGCCGGGACTAGGAATATTGAGCTCCTACAATGAGCAGTTCTTC. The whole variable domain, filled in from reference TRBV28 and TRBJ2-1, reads DVKVTQSSRYLVKRTGEKVFLECVQDMDHENMFWYRQDPGLGLRLIYFSYDVKMKEKGDIPEGYSVSREKKERFSLILESASTNQTSMYLCASSQQPGLGILSSYNEQFFGPGTRLTVL.

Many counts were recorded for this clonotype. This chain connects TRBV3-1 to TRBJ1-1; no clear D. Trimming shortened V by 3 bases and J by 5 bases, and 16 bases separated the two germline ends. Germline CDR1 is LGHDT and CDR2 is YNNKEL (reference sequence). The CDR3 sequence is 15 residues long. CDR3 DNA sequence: TGTGCCAGCAGCCAGACACGTATGGGAAGGACTGAAGCTTTCTTT. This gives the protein CASSQTRMGRTEAFF.

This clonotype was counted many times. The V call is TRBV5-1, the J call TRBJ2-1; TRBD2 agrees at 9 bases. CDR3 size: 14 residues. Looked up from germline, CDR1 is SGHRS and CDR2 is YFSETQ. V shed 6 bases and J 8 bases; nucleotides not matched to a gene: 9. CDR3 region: CASTSGGRSDEQFF. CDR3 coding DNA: TGCGCCAGCACAAGCGGGGGGAGAAGCGATGAGCAGTTCTTC.

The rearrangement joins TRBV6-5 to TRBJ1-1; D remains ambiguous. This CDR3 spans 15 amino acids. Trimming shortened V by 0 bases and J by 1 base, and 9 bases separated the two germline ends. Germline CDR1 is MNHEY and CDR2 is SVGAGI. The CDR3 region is CASSYSFPGNTEAFF. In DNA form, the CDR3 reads TGTGCCAGCAGTTACTCGTTTCCGGGGAACACTGAAGCTTTCTTT.